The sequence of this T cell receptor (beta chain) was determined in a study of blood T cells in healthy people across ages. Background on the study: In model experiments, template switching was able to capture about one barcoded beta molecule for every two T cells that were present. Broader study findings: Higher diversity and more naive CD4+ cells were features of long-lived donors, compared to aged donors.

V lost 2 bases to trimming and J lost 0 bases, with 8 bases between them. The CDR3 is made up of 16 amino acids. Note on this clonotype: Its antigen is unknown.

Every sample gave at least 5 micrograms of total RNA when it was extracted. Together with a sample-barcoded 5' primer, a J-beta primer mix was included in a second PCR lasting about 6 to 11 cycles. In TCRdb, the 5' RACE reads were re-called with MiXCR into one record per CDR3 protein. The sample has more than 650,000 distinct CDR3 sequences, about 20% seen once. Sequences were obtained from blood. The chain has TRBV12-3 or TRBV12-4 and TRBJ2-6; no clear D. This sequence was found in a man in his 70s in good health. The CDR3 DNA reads TGTGCCAGCAGTTTAAAGGCAGGCTCTGGGGCCAACGTCCTGACTTTC. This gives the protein CASSLKAGSGANVLTF.